This T cell receptor (beta chain) is drawn from a study of T cell responses to AZD1222 COVID-19 vaccine. Study context: Pooling was applied to second doses at about 4 or about 12 weeks.

Here immunoSEQ multiplex PCR was the method, and the copy in TCRdb shows in-frame clones only, minus some. Among more than 150,000 clones, roughly 92% were seen once, and the ten largest hold roughly 10%. Study results and limitations: Mapped onto spike, vaccine-associated CD4 TCRs spanned it and were dominant at 160-218 and 743-854.

Points on this clone: The antigen remains undetermined.

The junction had 6 bases not matched to a gene; V was cut back by 3 bases and J by 8 bases. The CDR3 has 14 amino acids. Germline V CDR1 and CDR2: LNHDA, SQIVND (reference sequence). V and J are TRBV19 and TRBJ2-4; TRBD1 matches at 8 bases. Specimen: peripheral blood, collected on day 0 of AZD1222 vaccination. This TCR was recovered from an adult in good health. The DNA of the CDR3 is TGTGCCAGTAGTATTGGACAGGGTCATTACATTCAGTACTTC. It translates to CASSIGQGHYIQYF.